One and the same sample provided the 14 T cell receptor beta chains below, sequenced in a study of blood T cell repertoires in COVID-19. Using immunoSEQ multiplex PCR, the repertoire was profiled, and TCRdb retains in-frame clones only, with some absent. The profile shows about 76,000 clones, 80% to 90% of them singletons. The sample was peripheral blood. The receptors stem from an older woman with acute or convalescent COVID-19.

This chain connects TRBV10-3 to TRBJ1-1, with a weak D call TRBD1 (6 bases). There are 16 residues in the CDR3. Trimming stripped 6 bases from V and 7 bases from J, with 24 bases between. Germline loops: CDR1 ENHRY, CDR2 SYGVKD. The CDR3, as DNA: TGTGCCATCAGGAAGGGTCGGGACACCAATACGGGTGAAGCTTTCTTT. It translates to CAIRKGRDTNTGEAFF.

The chain recombines TRBV7-9 with TRBJ1-4, with 11 bases that match TRBD1. The V and J ends lost 3 bases and 0 bases, in that order; junction bases with no gene match: 0. Germline V gives CDR1 SEHNR, CDR2 FQNEAQ (reference sequence). This CDR3 is built from 16 residues. CDR3 nucleotides: TGTGCCAGCAGCTTGGGACAGGGGGCAACTAATGAAAAACTGTTTTTT. It encodes CASSLGQGATNEKLFF. Variable domain in full (rest from reference TRBV7-9 and TRBJ1-4): DTGVSQNPRHKITKRGQNVTFRCDPISEHNRLYWYRQTLGQGPEFLTYFQNEAQLEKSRLLSDRFSAERPKGSFSTLEIQRTEQGDSAMYLCASSLGQGATNEKLFFGSGTQLSVL.

J is TRBJ2-1 and V is TRBV5-1; a possible D gene is TRBD2 (5 bases). The CDR3 sequence is 16 residues long. V was trimmed by 4 bases and J by 0 bases, leaving 14 bases between them. Germline loops: CDR1 SGHRS, CDR2 YFSETQ. CDR3 amino acids: CASSVTGLSSYNEQFF. CDR3 nucleotide sequence: TGCGCCAGCAGCGTGACGGGATTGAGCTCCTACAATGAGCAGTTCTTC.

The chain recombines TRBV4-3 with TRBJ1-1; 7 bases match TRBD1. The germline gives CDR1 LGHNA, CDR2 YSLEER. The CDR3 sequence is 15 residues long. The V segment lost 1 base and the J segment 1 base; nucleotides outside the gene matches: 3. CDR3 residues: CASSQVQGRNTEAFF. The CDR3 DNA reads TGCGCCAGCAGCCAAGTACAGGGGCGGAACACTGAAGCTTTCTTT.

This clone was counted ten times or more. This chain connects TRBV6-5 to TRBJ1-1; a possible D gene is TRBD1 (5 bases). CDR1 is MNHEY and CDR2 is SVGAGI in the germline V gene. CDR3 length: 15 amino acids. The V end was cut by 5 bases, the J end by 4 bases, with 17 bases between. CDR3 loop: CASSPSAGSVTEAFF. In nucleotides, the CDR3 is TGTGCCAGCAGTCCCTCGGCAGGGTCGGTCACTGAAGCTTTCTTT.

The chain joins TRBV4-3 to TRBJ1-3; perhaps TRBD1 as D (6 bases). V lost 5 bases, J lost 3 bases, and 20 bases lay in between. Germline V gives CDR1 LGHNA, CDR2 YSLEER. This CDR3 contains 17 residues. As DNA, the CDR3 is TGCGCCAGCAGCGATGGCGGACAGTACGAACGTGGAAACACCATATATTTT. Its protein is CASSDGGQYERGNTIYF.

V and J are TRBV6-5 and TRBJ2-3, with 11 bases identical to TRBD1. The CDR3 loop spans 14 amino acids. J was trimmed by 4 bases and V by 6 bases; bases with no gene match: 3. Germline assignment: CDR1 MNHEY and CDR2 SVGAGI. DNA for the CDR3: TGTGCCAGCAGCCTGGACAGGGGGCCAGATACGCAGTATTTT. Translated: CASSLDRGPDTQYF.

V gene TRBV6-5 combines with J gene TRBJ1-4; 7 positions agree with TRBD1. The CDR3 runs to 13 residues. V was clipped by 10 bases and J by 8 bases; unmatched bases: 10. Germline-derived CDR1 and CDR2 are MNHEY and SVGAGI. DNA for the CDR3: TGTGCCATTACAGGGGAGGATGGGGAAAAACTGTTTTTT. Protein sequence: CAITGEDGEKLFF.

The CDR3 DNA reads TGTGCCACCAGTGATTCCCAGGGGCGACGGGATGGCTACACCTTC. Protein product: CATSDSQGRRDGYTF. The chain employs TRBV24-1 and TRBJ1-2; possible D gene TRBD1, 6 bases. This CDR3 is 15 amino acids long. Between the trimmed V and J ends, which lost 2 bases and 6 bases, there was a span of 15 bases. In germline, CDR1 is KGHDR, CDR2 SFDVKD.

J is TRBJ1-2 and V is TRBV5-1, with a tentative D call TRBD1 (5 bases). Trimming removed 0 bases at V and 8 bases at J, with 20 bases between. CDR3 length: 16 amino acids. From germline, CDR1 is SGHRS and CDR2 YFSETQ. The CDR3 loop is CASSLVSGRQGMGYTF. The CDR3 nucleotides are TGCGCCAGCAGCTTGGTTTCGGGTCGGCAGGGAATGGGCTACACCTTC.

The genes are TRBV6-2 or TRBV6-3 and TRBJ2-7, with TRBD1 identical over 7 bases. Germline V gene sequence: CDR1 MNHEY, CDR2 SVGEGT. The ends lost 4 bases at V and 3 bases at J; junction bases unmatched: 9. The CDR3 has 15 residues. CDR3 sequence (DNA): TGTGCCAGCAGTTCGGCCGGGACAGACCTCTACGAGCAGTACTTC. This codes for CASSSAGTDLYEQYF.

V and J are TRBV11-2 and TRBJ2-7; D remains unclear. The V gene lost 2 bases and the J gene lost 1 base, with 12 bases spanning the gap. The V gene's germline CDR1 is SGHAT and CDR2 FQNNGV. The CDR3 is 15 amino acids. CDR3 region: CASSLSRVESYEQYF. The CDR3 DNA reads as TGTGCCAGCAGCTTATCCCGGGTAGAATCCTACGAGCAGTACTTC.

Note on this clone: One end of the junction is discordant with germline, which a read error may explain. The gene calls are TRBV18 and TRBJ1-1, with D unclear. The CDR3 totals 13 residues. Germline values: CDR1 KGHSH, CDR2 LQKENI. The CDR3 loop is CASSPQPGREAFF. The CDR3 DNA reads as TGTGCCAGCTCGCCACAACCCGGGAGGGAAGCTTTCTTT. The variable domain in full, with the rest retrieved from reference TRBV18 and TRBJ1-1, is NAGVMQNPRHLVRRRGQEARLRCSPMKGHSHVYWYRQLPEEGLKFMVYLQKENIIDESGMPKERFSAEFPKEGPSILRIQQVVRGDSAAYFCASSPQPGREAFFGQGTRLTVV.

The J gene is TRBJ1-3, the V gene TRBV6-1; 7 nucleotides agree with TRBD1. J gave up 4 bases and V 2 bases, and 5 bases lay outside the gene matches. Germline-derived CDR1 and CDR2 are MNHNS and SASEGT. This CDR3 is built from 15 residues. CDR3 coding DNA: TGTGCCAGCAGTGAAATAGGGGGCGGCGGAAACACCATATATTTT. Translating it yields CASSEIGGGGNTIYF.